This T cell receptor (beta chain) was retrieved from a study of control samples from healthy donors and cancer patients. The CDR3 sequence is 17 residues long. Germline V gene data show CDR1 as SGHVS and CDR2 as FQNEAQ. Between the trimmed V and J ends, which lost 1 base and 8 bases, there was a span of 21 bases. Profiled with immunoSEQ multiplex PCR; TCRdb holds only in-frame clones, not every one. The sample includes tens of thousands of clones, approximately 91% of them seen just once. The clonotype comes from a man aged 50-60 years with head and neck cancer. The chain has TRBV7-8 and TRBJ1-5, with a weak D call TRBD1 (6 bases). Source material: PBMCs. Written as DNA, the CDR3 is TGTGCCAGCAGCTTAGTAGCCATAGGGGGGCAAGAGGAGCCCCAGCATTTT. It translates to CASSLVAIGGQEEPQHF.